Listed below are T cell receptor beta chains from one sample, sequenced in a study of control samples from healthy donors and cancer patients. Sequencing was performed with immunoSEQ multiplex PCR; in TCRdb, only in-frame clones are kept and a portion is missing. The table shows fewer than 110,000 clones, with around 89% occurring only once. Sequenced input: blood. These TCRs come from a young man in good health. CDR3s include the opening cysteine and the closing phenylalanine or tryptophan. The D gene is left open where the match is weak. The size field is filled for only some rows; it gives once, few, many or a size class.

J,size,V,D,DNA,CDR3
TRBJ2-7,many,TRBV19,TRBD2,TGTGCCAGTAGTCCTGGACTAGCGGTTTTTTACGAGCAGTACTTC,CASSPGLAVFYEQYF
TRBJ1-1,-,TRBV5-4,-,TGTGCCAGCAGCCGCGACGGAGCGACCGCGTTGGGGAACACTGAAGCTTTCTTT,CASSRDGATALGNTEAFF
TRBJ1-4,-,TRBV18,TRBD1,TGTGCCAGCTCACCATCTAGGGAGGGGGCGAATGAAAAACTGTTTTTT,CASSPSREGANEKLFF
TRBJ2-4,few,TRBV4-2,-,TGTGCCAGCAGCCAAGAGGTGAGCGGATTCGCGTCAAACAAAAACATTCAGTACTTC,CASSQEVSGFASNKNIQYF
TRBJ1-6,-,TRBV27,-,TGTGCCAGCAGTTTAGGGGTTTCACCCCTCCACTTT,CASSLGVSPLHF
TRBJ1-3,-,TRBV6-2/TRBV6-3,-,TGTGCCAGCAGTTTCAAGATATCTGGAAACACCATATATTTT,CASSFKISGNTIYF
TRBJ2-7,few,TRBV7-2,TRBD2,TGTGCCAGCAGCAGGTATAGCGGGAGCTCCTACGAGCAGTACTTC,CASSRYSGSSYEQYF
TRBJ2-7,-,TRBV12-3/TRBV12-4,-,TGTGCCAGCAGTCTTTATATACCCTACGAGCAGTACTTC,CASSLYIPYEQYF
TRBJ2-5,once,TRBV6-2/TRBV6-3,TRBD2,TGTGCCAGCAGTTTCCCGCCGGAAGCGGGAGATCAAGAGACCCAGTACTTC,CASSFPPEAGDQETQYF
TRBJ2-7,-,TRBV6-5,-,TGTGCCAGTATTGGACAGAACTCCTACGAGCAGTACTTC,CASIGQNSYEQYF
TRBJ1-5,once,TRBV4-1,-,TGCGCCAGCAGCCCTCTGGGGGTTAGCAATCAGCCCCAGCATTTT,CASSPLGVSNQPQHF
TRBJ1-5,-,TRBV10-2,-,TGCGCCAGCAGTGAGTTTCAGGGCCGGGGCCAGCCCCAGCATTTT,CASSEFQGRGQPQHF
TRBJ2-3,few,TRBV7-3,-,TGTGCCAGCAGCCCATCAGGACTGTACACAGATACGCAGTATTTT,CASSPSGLYTDTQYF
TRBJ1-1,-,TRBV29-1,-,TGCAGCGTTACGTGGCGGTTGAACACTGAAGCTTTCTTT,CSVTWRLNTEAFF
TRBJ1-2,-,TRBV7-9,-,TGTGCCAGCAGCCTCACGTGGGACTCTGGCTACACCTTC,CASSLTWDSGYTF
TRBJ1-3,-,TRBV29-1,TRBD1,TGCAGCGCTTTGGGGGACAGGGGTGGAAACACCATATATTTT,CSALGDRGGNTIYF
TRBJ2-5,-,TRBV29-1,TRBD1,TGCAGCGTTGAAGTGGACAGGGGGGGCGGGGCCCAGTACTTC,CSVEVDRGGGAQYF